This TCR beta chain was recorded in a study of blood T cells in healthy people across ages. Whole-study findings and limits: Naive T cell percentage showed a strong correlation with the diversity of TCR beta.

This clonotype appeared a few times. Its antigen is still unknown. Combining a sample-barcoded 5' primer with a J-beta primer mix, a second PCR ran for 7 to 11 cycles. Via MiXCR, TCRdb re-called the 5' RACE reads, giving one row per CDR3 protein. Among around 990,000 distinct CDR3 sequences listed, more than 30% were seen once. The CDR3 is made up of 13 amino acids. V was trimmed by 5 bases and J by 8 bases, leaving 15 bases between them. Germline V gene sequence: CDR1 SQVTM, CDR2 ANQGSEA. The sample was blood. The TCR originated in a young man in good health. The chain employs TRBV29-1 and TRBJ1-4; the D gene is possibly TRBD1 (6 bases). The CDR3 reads CSVWGGKDEKLFF. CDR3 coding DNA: TGCAGCGTTTGGGGGGGCAAGGACGAAAAACTGTTTTTT.